This T cell receptor beta chain was profiled in a study of cytomegalovirus exposure and HLA in healthy donors. Turning to this clone: Its specificity is not known.

PCR was performed using 60 Vbeta and 13 Jbeta primers. Profiling relied on immunoSEQ multiplex PCR, and the TCRdb table lists in-frame clones only, not all of them. The sample holds 130,000 or so clones; about 77% are singletons and the top ten take around 1.6%. Study-wide points: An analysis that was carried out later associated approximately 15,000 TCR beta sequences with HLA alleles at 0.05 false discovery rate.

The V segment lost 3 bases and the J segment 5 bases; nucleotides outside the gene matches: 2. The CDR3 extends over 13 amino acids. The germline gives CDR1 SGHDT, CDR2 YYEEEE. The rearrangement joins TRBV5-6 to TRBJ2-7; 10 bases are a match to TRBD1. The source of this sequence is a female donor in good health and CMV-seronegative. Material for sequencing was PBMCs. The CDR3 DNA reads TGTGCCAGCAGCTGGGACAGGGGACACGAGCAGTACTTC. This sequence encodes CASSWDRGHEQYF.